This TCR beta chain originates from a study of cytomegalovirus exposure and HLA in healthy donors. General study points: Researchers had no immune exposure information except CMV serostatus available. The authors enumerated some 170 TCR beta chains as linked to cytomegalovirus. It was assumed in the presence/absence analyses that sequencing depth was roughly uniform across donors. Analysis performed later showed TCR beta chains linked to HLA being more clonally expanded than equally common others.

60 Vbeta and 13 Jbeta primers were used in PCR. Only in-frame clones appear in the TCRdb table, and some are missing; sequencing was by immunoSEQ multiplex PCR. Seen in this sample are about 150,000 clones; the ten most common clones hold 2.1%. Trimming at V came to 5 bases and at J to 5 bases, leaving 16 bases not matched to a gene. The CDR3 spans 17 residues. Germline values: CDR1 SEHNR, CDR2 FQNEAQ (reference sequence). Turning to this clone: Its antigen is unidentified.

Sequencing was performed on PBMCs. This chain joins TRBV7-9 and TRBJ1-1, with 8 nucleotides matching TRBD1. This TCR was sampled from a young man in good health and CMV-seronegative. In DNA form, the CDR3 reads TGTGCCAGCAGCCTTTCCCGGGACAGGAGGGTCAGTACTGAAGCTTTCTTT. Translating gives CASSLSRDRRVSTEAFF. Variable domain in full (rest from reference TRBV7-9 and TRBJ1-1): DTGVSQNPRHKITKRGQNVTFRCDPISEHNRLYWYRQTLGQGPEFLTYFQNEAQLEKSRLLSDRFSAERPKGSFSTLEIQRTEQGDSAMYLCASSLSRDRRVSTEAFFGQGTRLTVV.